The clone carrying this T cell receptor (beta chain) was recorded a few times. Its antigen is not identified. Using its own MiXCR run on the 5' RACE reads, TCRdb lists one record per CDR3 protein. Of about 470,000 distinct CDR3 sequences listed, around 24% are singletons. This sample was taken from a study of identical twins. Study-level points and caveats: These conclusions were based on statistical analysis (cross-sectional, not following the same donors). Invariant cells of the MAIT and iNKT types might have partly distorted the zero-insertion analyses.

CDR3 length: 13 amino acids. V shed 3 bases and J shed 8 bases, with 14 bases lying between them. Germline CDR1 is DFQATT and CDR2 is SNEGSKA (reference sequence). This sample was also put to use in a study of T cells expressing NK-cell markers. That study adds: More than 5 donors had dominant NKG2C+ clonotypes that comprised roughly 1.0-8% of their CD8+ T cells. The CD3+CD56-NKG2C+ fraction of a handful of donors was also led by these clonotypes.

This clonotype originated in a woman younger than 35 in good health. The J gene is TRBJ2-1, the V gene TRBV20-1; D remains ambiguous. Source material: CD4+ T cells sorted from blood. The CDR3 nucleotides read TGCAGTGCTAGCGATCGACTGGATCATGAGCAGTTCTTC. Translating gives CSASDRLDHEQFF.